The TCR beta chain under discussion was sequenced for a study of cytomegalovirus exposure and HLA in healthy donors. Study-wide results and limits: Common viral pathogens were later found to be apparently linked to several of the most significant clusters.

PCR amplification relied on 60 Vbeta primers (plus 13 Jbeta primers). Sequencing was performed with immunoSEQ multiplex PCR; in TCRdb, only in-frame clones are kept and a portion is missing. This table has 100,000 or so clones, 65% to 75% appearing once. V was pared by 6 bases and J by 4 bases, with 7 bases between. The CDR3 has 11 amino acids. Germline V lookup: CDR1 DFQATT, CDR2 SNEGSKA (reference sequence). As regards this clone: The antigen is undetermined.

The TCR sequence derives from a man aged 40-50 years in good health and CMV-seropositive. This chain joins TRBV20-1 and TRBJ2-1; tentative D call: TRBD1 (5 bases). Sequenced: PBMCs. CDR3 nucleotides: TGCAGTGCCGGACATTACAATGAGCAGTTCTTC. Translated: CSAGHYNEQFF.